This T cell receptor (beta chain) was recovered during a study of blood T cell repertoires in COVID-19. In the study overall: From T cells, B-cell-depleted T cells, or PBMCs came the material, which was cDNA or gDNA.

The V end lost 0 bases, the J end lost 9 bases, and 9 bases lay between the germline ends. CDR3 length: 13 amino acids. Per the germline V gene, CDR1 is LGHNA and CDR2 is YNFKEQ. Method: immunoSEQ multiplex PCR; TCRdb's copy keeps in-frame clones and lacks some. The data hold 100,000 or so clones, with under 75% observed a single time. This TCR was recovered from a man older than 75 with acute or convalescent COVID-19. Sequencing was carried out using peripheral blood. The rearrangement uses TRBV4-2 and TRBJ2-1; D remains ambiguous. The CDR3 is CASSQDRVGEQFF. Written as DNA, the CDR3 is TGTGCCAGCAGCCAAGATCGTGTCGGTGAGCAGTTCTTC.